This T cell receptor beta chain was obtained from a study of cytomegalovirus exposure and HLA in healthy donors. General study points: Researchers reported that a few CMV-associated chains were confirmed in vitro as CMV antigen-specific. Within the 120 or so validation repertoires, first-cohort TCR clusters tended to co-occur, according to a later analysis. Reported results showed that the classifier diagnosed cytomegalovirus status with high specificity and sensitivity. Most sequenced TCRs were rare (though some public TCRs occurred in many donors).

V lost 1 base, J lost 4 bases, and 10 bases lay in between. There are 14 residues in the CDR3. The germline V gene encodes CDR1 MGHRA and CDR2 YSYEKL. A remark on this clone: What it binds is unknown.

Using immunoSEQ multiplex PCR, the repertoire was profiled, and TCRdb retains in-frame clones only, with some absent. The sample yields roughly 200,000 clones, more than 75% seen once. The chain is built from TRBV4-1 and TRBJ1-1; D gene unclear. The origin of this receptor is a man aged 25 to 40 in good health and CMV-seropositive. Sequencing was carried out using PBMCs. The CDR3 bases are TGCGCCAGCAGCCAAGGGAGGGTGGGCACTGAAGCTTTCTTT. Translated: CASSQGRVGTEAFF.